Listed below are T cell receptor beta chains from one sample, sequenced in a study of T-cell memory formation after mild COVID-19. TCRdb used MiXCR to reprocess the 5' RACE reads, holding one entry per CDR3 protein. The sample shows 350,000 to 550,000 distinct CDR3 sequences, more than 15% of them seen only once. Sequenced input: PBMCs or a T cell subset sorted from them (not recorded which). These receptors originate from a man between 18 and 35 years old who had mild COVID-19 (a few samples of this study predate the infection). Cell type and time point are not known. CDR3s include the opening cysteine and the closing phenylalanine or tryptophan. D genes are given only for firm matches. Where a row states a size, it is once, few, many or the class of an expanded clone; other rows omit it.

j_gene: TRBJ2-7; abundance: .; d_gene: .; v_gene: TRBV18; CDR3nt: TGTGCCAGCTCACCATGGGCGGAGAGCTCAGAGCAGTACTTC; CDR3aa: CASSPWAESSEQYF
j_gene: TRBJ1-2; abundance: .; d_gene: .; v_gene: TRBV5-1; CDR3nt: TGCGCCAGCAGCTTGGAAGGGGGGCGAGGCTACACCTTC; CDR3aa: CASSLEGGRGYTF
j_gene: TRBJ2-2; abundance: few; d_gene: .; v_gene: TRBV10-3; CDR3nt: TGTGCCATCAGCGACGGGACGGGGAACACCGGGGAGCTGTTTTTT; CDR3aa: CAISDGTGNTGELFF
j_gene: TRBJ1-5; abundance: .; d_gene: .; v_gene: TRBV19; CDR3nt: TGTGCCAGTAGTATAGGGGGCTCCGGGGCCCAGCATTTT; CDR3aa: CASSIGGSGAQHF
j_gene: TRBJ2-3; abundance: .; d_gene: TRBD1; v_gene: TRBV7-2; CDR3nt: TGTGCCAGCAGCCCCCCGGGACAGGGCCTTTCAGATACGCAGTATTTT; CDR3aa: CASSPPGQGLSDTQYF
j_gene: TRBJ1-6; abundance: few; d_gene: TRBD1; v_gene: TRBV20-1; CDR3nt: TGCAGTGCTCGGACAGGGCAGCCCCTCCACTTT; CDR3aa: CSARTGQPLHF
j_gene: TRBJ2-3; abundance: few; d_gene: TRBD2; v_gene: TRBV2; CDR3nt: TGTGCCAGCAGAAGCGGGGGGGATTCCATTACGCAGTATTTT; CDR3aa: CASRSGGDSITQYF
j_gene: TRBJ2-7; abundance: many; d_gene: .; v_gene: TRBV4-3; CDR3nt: TGCGCCAGCAGCCACGCCCGAGGGGGGGATAGCTACGAGCAGTACTTC; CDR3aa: CASSHARGGDSYEQYF
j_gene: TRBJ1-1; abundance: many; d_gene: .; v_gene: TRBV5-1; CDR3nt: TGCGCCAGCAGCTTGAAGGGGGACGACACTGAAGCTTTCTTT; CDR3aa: CASSLKGDDTEAFF
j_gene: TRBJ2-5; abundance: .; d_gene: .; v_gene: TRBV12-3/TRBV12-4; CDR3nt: TGTGCCAGCAGTTTAGGTGGGGCCCAGTACTTC; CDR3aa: CASSLGGAQYF
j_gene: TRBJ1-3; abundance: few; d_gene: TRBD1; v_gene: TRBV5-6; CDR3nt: TGTGCCAGCAGCTTGGCCCCGACAGGGTTCGTCATATATTTT; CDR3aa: CASSLAPTGFVIYF
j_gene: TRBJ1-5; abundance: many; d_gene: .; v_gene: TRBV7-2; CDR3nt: TGTGCCAGCAGCTTAGTCTACAGCCCTAATCAGCCCCAGCATTTT; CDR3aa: CASSLVYSPNQPQHF
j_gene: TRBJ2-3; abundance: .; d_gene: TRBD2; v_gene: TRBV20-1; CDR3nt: TGCAGTGCTAGTGGGCCCGGGGGGGCAGATACGCAGTATTTT; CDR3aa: CSASGPGGADTQYF
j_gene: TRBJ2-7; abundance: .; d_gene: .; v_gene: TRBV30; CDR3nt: TGTGCCTGGAGTGTAGGGTGGGCCGAGCAGTACTTC; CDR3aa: CAWSVGWAEQYF
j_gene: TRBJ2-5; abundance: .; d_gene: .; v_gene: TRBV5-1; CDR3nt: TGCGCCAGCAGCTCGGCCTACCGCGGGCGAGAGACCCAGTACTTC; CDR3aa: CASSSAYRGRETQYF
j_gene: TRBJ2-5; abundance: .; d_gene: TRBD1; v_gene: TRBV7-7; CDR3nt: TGTGCTAGCAGCCGGAGACAGGGTACCGAGACCCAGTACTTC; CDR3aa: CASSRRQGTETQYF
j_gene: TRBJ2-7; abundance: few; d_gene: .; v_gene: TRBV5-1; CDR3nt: TGCGCCAGCAGCTTGACAGATGTCAACGAGCAGTACTTC; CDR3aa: CASSLTDVNEQYF
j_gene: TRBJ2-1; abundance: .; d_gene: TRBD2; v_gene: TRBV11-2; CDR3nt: TGTGCCAGCAGCACCCGGACTAGCGGGGCCTACAATGAGCAGTTCTTC; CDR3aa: CASSTRTSGAYNEQFF
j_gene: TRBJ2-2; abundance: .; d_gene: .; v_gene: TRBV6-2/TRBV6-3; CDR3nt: TGTGCCAGCGAGGGAACCACCGGGGAGCTGTTTTTT; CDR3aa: CASEGTTGELFF
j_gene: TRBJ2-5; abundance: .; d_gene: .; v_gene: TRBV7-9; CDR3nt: TGTGCCAGCAGCTTAGAATGGGGCGGAGAGACCCAGTACTTC; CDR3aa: CASSLEWGGETQYF
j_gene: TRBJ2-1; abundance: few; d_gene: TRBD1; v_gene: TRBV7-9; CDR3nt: TGTGCCAGCAGCATCCGGGACAGGGGCCACAATGAGCAGTTCTTC; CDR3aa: CASSIRDRGHNEQFF
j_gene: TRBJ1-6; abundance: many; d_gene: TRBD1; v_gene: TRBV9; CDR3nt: TGTGCCAGCAGCGTCCGGGACAGGATTAATTCACCCCTCCACTTT; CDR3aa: CASSVRDRINSPLHF
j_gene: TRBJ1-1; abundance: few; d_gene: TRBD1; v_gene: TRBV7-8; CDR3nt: TGTGCCAGCAGCGCCGGACAGGGGATAGGTTTAGAAGCTTTCTTT; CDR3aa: CASSAGQGIGLEAFF
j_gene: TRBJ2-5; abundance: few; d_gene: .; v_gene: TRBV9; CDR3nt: TGTGCCAGCAGCGTAGGAGTTGGGGCGAACCAAGAGACCCAGTACTTC; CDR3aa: CASSVGVGANQETQYF
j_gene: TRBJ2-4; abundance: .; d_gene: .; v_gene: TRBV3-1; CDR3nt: TGTGCCAGCAGCCTGTGGGGGGAGACCAAAAACATTCAGTACTTC; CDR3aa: CASSLWGETKNIQYF
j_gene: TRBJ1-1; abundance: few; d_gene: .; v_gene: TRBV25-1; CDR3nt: TGTGCCAGCAATGGGGTAGGTCCTGACACTGAAGCTTTCTTT; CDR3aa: CASNGVGPDTEAFF
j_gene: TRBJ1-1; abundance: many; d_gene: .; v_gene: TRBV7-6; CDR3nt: TGTGCCAGCAGCTCCTTCGGCACTGAAGCTTTCTTT; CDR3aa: CASSSFGTEAFF
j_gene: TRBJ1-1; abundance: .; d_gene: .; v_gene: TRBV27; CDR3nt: TGTGCCAGCCGTCACGGGCGGGCTGAAGCTTTCTTT; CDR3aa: CASRHGRAEAFF
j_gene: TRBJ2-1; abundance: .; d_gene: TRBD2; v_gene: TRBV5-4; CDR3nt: TGTGCCAGCAGCGTTGACTGGGGGGGTGAGCAGTTCTTC; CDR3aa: CASSVDWGGEQFF
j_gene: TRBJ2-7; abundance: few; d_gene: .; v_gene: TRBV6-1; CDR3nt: TGTGCCAGCAGTGAAGGGGACAACCCACCCTACGAGCAGTACTTC; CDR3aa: CASSEGDNPPYEQYF
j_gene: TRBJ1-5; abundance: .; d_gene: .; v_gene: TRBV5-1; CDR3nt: TGCGACAGCAGCTCGCACCTGAATCAGCCCCAGCATTTT; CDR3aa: CDSSSHLNQPQHF
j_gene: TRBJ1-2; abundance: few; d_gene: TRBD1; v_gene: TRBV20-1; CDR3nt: TGCAGTGCGATGGACAGGGCTAACTATGGCTACACCTTC; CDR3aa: CSAMDRANYGYTF
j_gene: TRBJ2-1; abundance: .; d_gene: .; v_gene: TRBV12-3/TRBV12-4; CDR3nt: TGTGCCAGCAGTCTCCGGACGGCGCCGGGCGATGAGCAGTTCTTC; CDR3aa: CASSLRTAPGDEQFF
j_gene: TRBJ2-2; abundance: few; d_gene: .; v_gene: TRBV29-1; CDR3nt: TGCAGCGTTGGAGAGGGGGACGGACAGAGAAACACCGGGGAGCTGTTTTTT; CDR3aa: CSVGEGDGQRNTGELFF
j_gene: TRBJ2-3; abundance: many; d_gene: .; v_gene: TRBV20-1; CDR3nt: TGCAGTGCTAGGACAGGTCAAGGGGCGCAGTATTTT; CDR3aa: CSARTGQGAQYF
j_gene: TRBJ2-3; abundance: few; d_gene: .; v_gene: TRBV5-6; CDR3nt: TGTGCCAGCAGCCGGGGGCAACGAGGAGATACGCAGTATTTT; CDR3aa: CASSRGQRGDTQYF
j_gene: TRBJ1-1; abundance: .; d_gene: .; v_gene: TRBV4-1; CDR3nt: TGCGCCAGCAGCCAACCCTCCGTGGAGCCTGAAGCTTTCTTT; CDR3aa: CASSQPSVEPEAFF
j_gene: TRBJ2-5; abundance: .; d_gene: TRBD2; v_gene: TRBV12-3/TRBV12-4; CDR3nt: TGTGCCAGCAGTTTAGTCCTAGCGGGGGGGCATGAGACCCAGTACTTC; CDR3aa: CASSLVLAGGHETQYF
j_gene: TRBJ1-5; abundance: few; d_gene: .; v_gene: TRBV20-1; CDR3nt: TGCAGTGCCGTACAGGGTAACAATCAGCCCCAGCATTTT; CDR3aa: CSAVQGNNQPQHF
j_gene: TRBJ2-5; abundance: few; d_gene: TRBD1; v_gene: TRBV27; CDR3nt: TGTGCCAGCAGAGGGGGCTTCCCGTACCAAGAGACCCAGTACTTC; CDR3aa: CASRGGFPYQETQYF
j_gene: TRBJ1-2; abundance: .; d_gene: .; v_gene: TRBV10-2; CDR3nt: TGCGCCAGCAGAGAGGACAGAGACTATGGCTACACCTTC; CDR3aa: CASREDRDYGYTF
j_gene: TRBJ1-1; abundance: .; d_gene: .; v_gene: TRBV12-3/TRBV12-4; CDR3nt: TGTGCCAGCACCCCGGGACGCCCGGATGAGGCTTTCTTT; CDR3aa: CASTPGRPDEAFF
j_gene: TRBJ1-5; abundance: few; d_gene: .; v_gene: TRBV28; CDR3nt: TGTGCCAGCAGTCCAATACTTCCGCGGCAGAGAGGCAATCAGCCCCAGCATTTT; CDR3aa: CASSPILPRQRGNQPQHF
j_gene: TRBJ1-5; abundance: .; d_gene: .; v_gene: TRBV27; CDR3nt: TGTGCCAGCAGTTTACTCGCGCTTGGCCCCCAGCATTTT; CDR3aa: CASSLLALGPQHF
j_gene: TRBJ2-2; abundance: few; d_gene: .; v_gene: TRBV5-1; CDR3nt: TGCGCCAGCAGTCGGGGGCAGGACACCGGGGAGCTGTTTTTT; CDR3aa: CASSRGQDTGELFF
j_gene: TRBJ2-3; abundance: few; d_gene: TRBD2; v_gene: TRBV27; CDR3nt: TGTGCCAGCAGTCCCCTGGTCCTAGCGGGGGCCTCAGATACGCAGTATTTT; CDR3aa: CASSPLVLAGASDTQYF
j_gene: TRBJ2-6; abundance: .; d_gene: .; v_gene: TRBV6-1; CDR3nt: TGTGCCAGCAGTGAAGCGCACGGTACTGGGGCCAACGTCCTGACTTTC; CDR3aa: CASSEAHGTGANVLTF
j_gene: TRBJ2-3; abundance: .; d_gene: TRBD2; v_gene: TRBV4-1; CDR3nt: TGCGCCAGCACCCGGACTAGCGGGGGGATTGCTTTCACAGATACGCAGTATTTT; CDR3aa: CASTRTSGGIAFTDTQYF
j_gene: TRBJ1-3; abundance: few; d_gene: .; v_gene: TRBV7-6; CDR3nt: TGTGCCAGCAGCCAGCCCCTGAGGTCTTCCGGAAACACCATATATTTT; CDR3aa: CASSQPLRSSGNTIYF
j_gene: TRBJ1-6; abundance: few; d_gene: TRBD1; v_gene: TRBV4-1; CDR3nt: TGCGCCAGCAGCCAATATTCCGGGACAGGGTCCCGCTCCTATAATTCACCCCTCCACTTT; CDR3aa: CASSQYSGTGSRSYNSPLHF
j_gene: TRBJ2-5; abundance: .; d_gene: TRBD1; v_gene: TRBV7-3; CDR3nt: TGTGCCAGCAGCTTACGACAGGGGTGGGAAGAGACCCAGTACTTC; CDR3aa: CASSLRQGWEETQYF
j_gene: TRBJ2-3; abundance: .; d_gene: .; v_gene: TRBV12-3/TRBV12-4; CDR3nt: TGTGCCAGCACAGCCACGACAGGCCCCACAGATACGCAGTATTTT; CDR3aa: CASTATTGPTDTQYF
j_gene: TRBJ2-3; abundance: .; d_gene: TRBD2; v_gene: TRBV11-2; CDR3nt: TGTGCCAGCAGGTCCCTAGCGGGGGCCCACACAGATACGCAGTATTTT; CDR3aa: CASRSLAGAHTDTQYF
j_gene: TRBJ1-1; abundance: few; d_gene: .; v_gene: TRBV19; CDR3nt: TGTGCCACATTAGGGCCTAACACTGAAGCTTTCTTT; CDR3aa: CATLGPNTEAFF
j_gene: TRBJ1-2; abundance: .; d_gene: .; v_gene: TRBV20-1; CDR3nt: TGCAGTGCTAGATATACCGACGCCCTTAACTATGGCTACACCTTC; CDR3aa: CSARYTDALNYGYTF
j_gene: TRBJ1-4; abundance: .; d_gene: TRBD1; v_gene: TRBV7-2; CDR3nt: TGTGCCAGCAGCTTACAGGACAGGGTCAATGAAAAACTGTTTTTT; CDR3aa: CASSLQDRVNEKLFF
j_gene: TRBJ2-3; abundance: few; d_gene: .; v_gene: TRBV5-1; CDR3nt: TGCGCCAGCAGCTTGTTAGGAGACACAGATACGCAGTATTTT; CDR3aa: CASSLLGDTDTQYF
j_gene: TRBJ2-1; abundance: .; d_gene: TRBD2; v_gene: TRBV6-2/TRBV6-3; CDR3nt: TGTGCCAGCAGGCCGGGACTAGCTCTCGATGAGCAGTTCTTC; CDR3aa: CASRPGLALDEQFF
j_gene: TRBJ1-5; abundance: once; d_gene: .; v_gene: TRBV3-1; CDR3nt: TGTGCCAGCAGCCTCGGACAGCAAAATCAGCCCAAGCATTTT; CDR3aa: CASSLGQQNQPKHF